The next 5 T cell receptor beta chains were all read from a single sample in a study of cytomegalovirus exposure and HLA in healthy donors. PCR amplification relied on 60 Vbeta primers (plus 13 Jbeta primers). TCRdb keeps only in-frame clones here, not all; method: immunoSEQ multiplex PCR. The sample records 95,000 to 100,000 clones, roughly 71% being singletons. Sequencing was performed on PBMCs. The receptors shown here come from a man aged 50-60 years in good health and CMV-seronegative.

The chain recombines TRBV28 with TRBJ1-2; no clear D gene. This CDR3 has 12 amino acids. With 6 bases removed from V and 5 bases from J, the gap between germline ends came to 10 bases. The germline CDR1 and CDR2 sequences are MDHEN and SYDVKM. For the CDR3, the DNA is TGTGCCAGCAGCCAATTTCAATATGGCTACACCTTC. Translation gives CASSQFQYGYTF.

As to this clone: This CDR3 is also generated by other DNA sequences in the sample. The rearrangement joins TRBV20-1 to TRBJ2-7; D gene uncertain. The germline gives CDR1 DFQATT, CDR2 SNEGSKA (reference sequence). The length of the CDR3 is 11 residues. Trimming shortened V by 3 bases and J by 3 bases, and 6 bases separated the two germline ends. The DNA for the CDR3 is TGCAGTGCTAGTAGAGGCTACGAGCAGTACTTC. It encodes CSASRGYEQYF.

This sequence joins TRBV19 and TRBJ2-4; TRBD1 matches at 10 bases. Germline CDR1 LNHDA, CDR2 SQIVND (reference sequence). The CDR3 covers 16 residues. V shed 2 bases, J shed 7 bases, and the junction held 8 bases outside the gene matches. Here the CDR3 DNA reads TGTGCCAGTAGTATATTAGGGGACAGGGGCTTCAACATTCAGTACTTC. Translated: CASSILGDRGFNIQYF.

This sequence joins TRBV28 and TRBJ1-3; TRBD1 is a possible D gene (5 bases). The CDR3 extends over 14 amino acids. CDR1 is MDHEN and CDR2 is SYDVKM in the germline V gene. The V end was cut by 7 bases, the J end by 4 bases, with 14 bases between. CDR3 sequence reads: CASTAGGAGNTIYF. CDR3 in DNA: TGTGCCAGCACCGCGGGGGGTGCAGGAAACACCATATATTTT.

This chain links TRBV18 with TRBJ1-4; tentative D call: TRBD1 (5 bases). Germline loops: CDR1 KGHSH, CDR2 LQKENI. Trimming left V 0 bases short and J 3 bases short, with 8 bases between. There are 15 residues in the CDR3. CDR3 DNA: TGTGCCAGCTCACCACCAGACAGTTCTAATGAAAAACTGTTTTTT. Its translation: CASSPPDSSNEKLFF.